The 4 T cell receptor beta chains given below trace back to one sample, sequenced in a study of blood T cell repertoires in COVID-19. The table came from immunoSEQ multiplex PCR; TCRdb's copy has only in-frame clones and leaves some out. The table includes some 140,000 clones, 84% detected once. The sequenced material came from peripheral blood. All receptors derive from a man in his sixties with acute or convalescent COVID-19.

The V and J genes are TRBV6-5 and TRBJ2-7; no firm D call. The CDR3 is 12 residues long. CDR1 and CDR2 (germline): MNHEY, SVGAGI. Trimming took 7 bases from V and 4 from J, leaving 11 bases between them. CDR3 protein: CASTSGRYEQYF. Written as DNA, the CDR3 is TGTGCCAGCACTTCAGGAAGGTACGAGCAGTACTTC.

V is TRBV30 and J is TRBJ2-3, with 9 positions matching TRBD1. The trim removed 3 bases at V and 7 bases at J, leaving 8 bases unmatched. This CDR3 is 14 amino acids long. Germline V CDR1 and CDR2: GTSNPN, SVGIG (reference sequence). The CDR3 DNA reads as TGTGCCTGGAGAGCCGACAGGGGGTTGAATACGCAGTATTTT. This sequence encodes CAWRADRGLNTQYF.

The V gene is TRBV13, the J gene TRBJ1-5; D unresolved. V was shortened by 1 base and J by 4 bases, with 2 bases between the two germline ends. The CDR3 covers 12 residues. Germline V gives CDR1 PRHDT, CDR2 FYEKMQ (reference sequence). The CDR3 region has the DNA TGTGCCAGCAGCTTAGCAAATCAGCCCCAGCATTTT. The encoded protein is CASSLANQPQHF.

This clone was picked up a small number of times. The chain links TRBV5-1 to TRBJ1-2; D is undetermined. The CDR3 consists of 12 residues. Germline V lookup: CDR1 SGHRS, CDR2 YFSETQ. Trimming removed 1 base from V and 2 bases from J, with 3 bases in between. DNA for the CDR3: TGCGCCAGCAGCTTGTCGAACTATGGCTACACCTTC. Its protein is CASSLSNYGYTF.